Below, 3 T cell receptor beta chains from the same sample are listed, as sequenced in a study of T cells in Graves' hyperthyroidism and ophthalmopathy. TCR beta CDR3 regions were amplified from RNA. The HTBI set primed first-round TCR CDR3 RT-PCR. TCRdb re-called the multiplex PCR reads with MiXCR, one entry per CDR3 protein. Found here are around 270,000 distinct CDR3 sequences, around 20% of them singletons; the top ten hold 35% to 40%. The sequenced material came from blood. These TCRs come from a man aged 50 to 59 with Graves' ophthalmopathy.

Many counts were recorded for this clonotype. The chain joins TRBV30 to TRBJ1-2; 8 bases are a match to TRBD1. With V trimmed by 4 bases and J by 7 bases, 5 bases remained unmatched. Germline values: CDR1 GTSNPN, CDR2 SVGIG (reference sequence). The CDR3 is 12 residues long. CDR3 bases: TGTGCCTGGAATCAGGGGGCAAGTGGCTACACCTTC. It is translated as CAWNQGASGYTF.

The chain combines TRBV5-1 with TRBJ1-6; D is unclear. The CDR3 runs 14 residues. With 1 base removed from V and 6 bases from J, the gap between germline ends came to 8 bases. Germline V gene data show CDR1 as SGHRS and CDR2 as YFSETQ. The DNA for the CDR3 is TGCGCCAGCAGCTTGTCGGATACTAATTCACCCCTCCACTTT. Its translation: CASSLSDTNSPLHF.

The rearrangement uses TRBV28 and TRBJ2-1, with D unresolved. CDR1 is MDHEN, CDR2 SYDVKM, per germline. This CDR3 contains 11 residues. V lost 6 bases to trimming and J lost 7 bases, with 7 bases between them. The CDR3: CASRRENEQFF. The CDR3 nucleotides are TGTGCCAGCAGGAGAGAGAATGAGCAGTTCTTC.